The TCR beta chain under discussion was sequenced for a study of blood T cell repertoires in COVID-19. Per the authors' pipeline: Amplification of reference gene primers provided the estimated nucleated cell counts. TCRdb keeps only in-frame clones here, not all; method: immunoSEQ multiplex PCR. V and J calls plus clone size are reproduced from that table; the DNA served to infer D and trimming. The sample gives more than 130,000 clones, roughly 90% of which show up once; 10% is in the top ten. Germline-derived CDR1 and CDR2 are SGHNT and YYREEE (reference sequence). Trimming took 4 bases from V and 1 from J; bases not matched to a gene: 7. This CDR3 comprises 15 residues.

The sequencing input was peripheral blood. The receptor was isolated from a man in his fifties with active or convalescent COVID-19. This chain links TRBV5-4 with TRBJ2-5, with 7 bases matching TRBD1. The CDR3 bases are TGTGCCAGCAGCCCACCGACAGGGCCCCAAGAGACCCAGTACTTC. Translation gives CASSPPTGPQETQYF.